The rows below give T cell receptor beta chains drawn from one sample of a study of OX40 agonist ivuxolimab in advanced cancers. Data came from immunoSEQ multiplex PCR; TCRdb stores just in-frame clones and leaves some out. The sample has about 64,000 clones, around 90% seen once. The material was CD4+ or CD8+ T cells sorted from blood, obtained in a trial of the OX40 agonist ivuxolimab. All receptors derive from an adult with an advanced solid tumor such as melanoma, head and neck, liver or kidney cancer. Both conserved end residues are part of each CDR3. Not all rows give a size; the values are once, few, many and, for expanded clones, a class.

j_call clone_size v_call cdr3_aa
TRBJ2-2 once TRBV5-1 CASSLGLGTGELFF
TRBJ2-7 NA TRBV29-1 CSVGLAGPGEQYF
TRBJ2-5 NA TRBV9 CASSVAGTGGQETQYF
TRBJ1-3 NA TRBV19 CASSIQSSGNTIYF
TRBJ2-1 NA TRBV10-2 CASSVLPSGRFYEQFF
TRBJ1-3 NA TRBV5-4 CASSPGGNRVITGNTIYF
TRBJ1-1 NA TRBV18 CASSPSGGLTEAFF
TRBJ2-2 once TRBV18 CASSLFSMGIEPNTGELFF
TRBJ2-7 NA TRBV25-1 CASGPLGGRHEQYF
TRBJ2-7 NA TRBV15 CATSTHAGLALSEQYF
TRBJ2-7 NA TRBV21-1 CASSKEGGTGLYEQYF
TRBJ2-3 NA TRBV5-1 CASRYTGASTDTQYF
TRBJ1-3 NA TRBV25-1 CASGWGMGNTIYF
TRBJ2-1 NA TRBV5-6 CASSPPSGRAPHEQFF
TRBJ1-5 NA TRBV5-8 CASSFGTAGNQPQHF
TRBJ1-1 NA TRBV15 CATSREGGQGRLGAEAFF
TRBJ1-5 once TRBV7-9 CASSYQGDQPQHF
TRBJ2-1 NA TRBV5-1 CASSLTSGSEYNEQFF
TRBJ2-1 NA TRBV9 CASSVAPTTYNEQFF
TRBJ2-1 once TRBV9 CASSELAGSYNEQFF
TRBJ1-2 once TRBV19 CASSMAYTGGYGYTF
TRBJ1-1 NA TRBV7-2 CASSWGSMNTEAFF
TRBJ2-1 NA TRBV30 CAWSWGTSVNNEQFF
TRBJ2-3 NA TRBV11-2 CASSFPTSGRARGDTQYF
TRBJ2-7 NA TRBV2 CASSEGRLAGVYEQYF
TRBJ1-2 NA TRBV30 CAWNLGGHGYTF
TRBJ1-5 NA TRBV28 CASGSPGTVFNNQPQHF
TRBJ1-3 NA TRBV6-1 CASSEARWRGSGNTIYF
TRBJ2-1 NA TRBV2 CASSLMTSTYNEQFF
TRBJ2-7 once TRBV6-1 CASSSERAWEQYF
TRBJ1-5 NA TRBV6-1 CASSDRNSNQPQHF
TRBJ1-2 NA TRBV12-5 CASGLVLDRVPYGYTF
TRBJ1-1 NA TRBV5-1 CASSLDFGTGYMNTEAFF
TRBJ1-5 NA TRBV6-5 CASSYSWGYQPQHF
TRBJ1-1 NA TRBV4-1 CASSHPGQGAQAFF
TRBJ2-1 NA TRBV18 CASSWPGLAGGNEQFF
TRBJ2-2 NA TRBV7-2 CASSYVMGGELFF
TRBJ1-5 once TRBV5-8 CASTGPHDQPQHF
TRBJ1-2 once TRBV6-5 CASKVDDYGYTF
TRBJ2-1 NA TRBV27 CASSWGSGEFNEQFF
TRBJ1-5 NA TRBV29-1 CSARGDRAEGAQHF
TRBJ2-7 NA TRBV27 CASSLWRHHEQYF
TRBJ1-1 few TRBV5-1 CASSLGTANTEAFF
TRBJ1-3 NA TRBV7-9 CASSSWDPHRGNTIYF
TRBJ2-7 NA TRBV11-3 CASSLGSGNYEQYF
TRBJ1-1 once TRBV19 CASTPTGKAEAFF
TRBJ2-2 NA TRBV28 CASSPGLAFAGELFF
TRBJ2-7 NA TRBV6-5 CASTAGASGTYEQYF
TRBJ1-6 NA TRBV4-3 CASSRDPVNSPLHF
TRBJ1-1 NA TRBV18 CASSLAGTANTEAFF
TRBJ2-1 NA TRBV9 CASSPGLAGGTYYNEQFF
TRBJ2-5 NA TRBV29-1 CSVYRAQETQYF
TRBJ2-1 NA TRBV2 CASTRGGSSYNEQFF